Below, 20 T cell receptor beta chains from the same sample are listed, as sequenced in a study of CD8+ T cells in alopecia areata. Across about five patients, CD4+ cells underwent sorting into CD25+CD127- cells. Extracted RNA was reverse transcribed into cDNA, the sequencing template. Here immunoSEQ multiplex PCR was the method, and the copy in TCRdb shows in-frame clones only, minus some. The sample consists of under 40,000 clones, 45% to 70% of them appearing once. The material sequenced was CD4+ Tregs sorted from blood. Receptors originate from a human donor with alopecia areata.

The chain combines TRBV19 with TRBJ1-2, with D unresolved. Deletions cut 5 bases from V and 8 bases from J, with 12 bases between. The germline V gene encodes CDR1 LNHDA and CDR2 SQIVND (reference sequence). The CDR3 totals 12 residues. For the CDR3, the DNA is TGTGCCAGTAGTTTCCGGGATGTCGGCTACACCTTC. Translated: CASSFRDVGYTF. Based on the CDR3 plus reference TRBV19 and TRBJ1-2, the full variable domain is DGGITQSPKYLFRKEGQNVTLSCEQNLNHDAMYWYRQDPGQGLRLIYYSQIVNDFQKGDIAEGYSVSREKKESFPLTVTSAQKNPTAFYLCASSFRDVGYTFGSGTRLTVV.

The rearrangement joins TRBV4-3 to TRBJ2-1; TRBD2 agrees at 7 bases. Germline V CDR1 and CDR2: LGHNA, YSLEER. The V and J ends lost 0 bases and 9 bases, in that order; junction bases with no gene match: 8. The CDR3 spans 15 residues. CDR3 residues: CASSQDQRDWGEQFF. The CDR3 nucleotides read TGCGCCAGCAGCCAAGATCAGCGGGACTGGGGTGAGCAGTTCTTC.

The chain uses TRBV5-1 and TRBJ1-2; D possibly corresponds to TRBD1 (6 bases). The germline gives CDR1 SGHRS, CDR2 YFSETQ. The CDR3 runs to 13 residues. The V end was cut by 3 bases, the J end by 6 bases, with 12 bases between. CDR3 sequence: CASSSGQQDGYTF. CDR3 DNA: TGCGCCAGCAGCTCCGGACAGCAGGATGGCTACACCTTC.

The V call is TRBV6-5, the J call TRBJ2-2; 7 nucleotides match TRBD1. The CDR3 loop spans 15 amino acids. In germline, CDR1 is MNHEY, CDR2 SVGAGI. V shed 1 base, J shed 4 bases, and the junction held 3 bases outside the gene matches. CDR3 loop: CASSYLQGSTGELFF. DNA of the CDR3: TGTGCCAGCAGTTACTTACAGGGGTCCACCGGGGAGCTGTTTTTT.

The gene calls are TRBV28 and TRBJ2-3; D may match TRBD1 or TRBD2 (5 bases each). This CDR3 comprises 13 residues. Germline assignment: CDR1 MDHEN and CDR2 SYDVKM. The ends were cut back, 6 bases at V and 5 bases at J, with 12 bases in the middle. The CDR3 protein is CASRVGGIDTQYF. The CDR3 DNA is TGTGCCAGCAGAGTTGGGGGTATAGATACGCAGTATTTT.

The DNA of the CDR3 is TGCAGTGCTAGAGCATGGGCGGGAGCTTTCTTT. Residues: CSARAWAGAFF. This chain connects TRBV20-1 to TRBJ1-1; D gene uncertain. Germline CDR1 DFQATT, CDR2 SNEGSKA (reference sequence). There are 11 residues in the CDR3. V was pared by 1 base and J by 10 bases, with 10 bases between.

V gene TRBV10-3 combines with J gene TRBJ1-2; no reliable D call. V gave up 0 bases and J gave up 2 bases, with 7 bases separating them. The germline V gene encodes CDR1 ENHRY and CDR2 SYGVKD. CDR3 size: 14 residues. The CDR3 is CAISESSKNYGYTF. CDR3 coding DNA: TGTGCCATCAGTGAGTCAAGTAAAAACTATGGCTACACCTTC.

This clone was seen a handful of times. The V and J genes are TRBV7-2 and TRBJ2-1; tentative D call: TRBD2 (5 bases). Trimming removed 5 bases at V and 4 bases at J, with 9 bases between. Germline V lookup: CDR1 SGHTA, CDR2 FQGNSA. CDR3 length: 13 amino acids. CDR3 sequence reads: CASSPQRYNEQFF. As DNA, the CDR3 is TGTGCCAGCAGCCCGCAGCGGTACAATGAGCAGTTCTTC.

This clone turned up a few times. V is TRBV28 and J is TRBJ2-1, with a tentative D call TRBD2 (6 bases). Germline V gene lookup returns CDR1 MDHEN and CDR2 SYDVKM. CDR3 length: 16 residues. Trimming stripped 5 bases from V and 0 bases from J, with 14 bases between. The CDR3 loop reads CASSRLDPISYNEQFF. CDR3 in DNA: TGTGCCAGCAGTAGACTAGATCCCATCTCCTACAATGAGCAGTTCTTC.

The chain carries TRBV19 and TRBJ2-7; 11 positions agree with TRBD2. The CDR3 runs to 14 residues. The junction had 3 bases not matched to a gene; V was cut back by 6 bases and J by 2 bases. The germline gives CDR1 LNHDA, CDR2 SQIVND (reference sequence). The CDR3 DNA reads as TGTGCCAGTAGCCGACTAGCGGGGCCCTACGAGCAGTACTTC. It translates to CASSRLAGPYEQYF.

The chain carries TRBV5-4 and TRBJ2-7; no firm D call. Per the germline V gene, CDR1 is SGHNT and CDR2 is YYREEE (reference sequence). This CDR3 spans 13 amino acids. Trimming removed 0 bases at V and 3 bases at J, with 7 bases between. CDR3 nucleotides: TGTGCCAGCAGCTTGGACAGAAGCTACGAGCAGTACTTC. This codes for CASSLDRSYEQYF. Using reference TRBV5-4 and TRBJ2-7 for the parts outside the CDR3, the full variable domain is ETGVTQSPTHLIKTRGQQVTLRCSSQSGHNTVSWYQQALGQGPQFIFQYYREEENGRGNFPPRFSGLQFPNYSSELNVNALELDDSALYLCASSLDRSYEQYFGPGTRLTVT.

This clone turned up a few times. CDR3 sequence reads: CAISESDGEQYF. As DNA, the CDR3 is TGTGCCATCAGTGAGTCAGACGGAGAGCAGTACTTC. The chain combines TRBV10-3 with TRBJ2-7; D is uncertain. V lost 0 bases to trimming and J lost 7 bases, with 7 bases between them. CDR3 length: 12 residues. Germline CDR1 ENHRY, CDR2 SYGVKD.

V usage is TRBV5-6 and J usage is TRBJ1-1; D might be TRBD1 (5 bases). This CDR3 region has 16 residues. Germline CDR1 SGHDT, CDR2 YYEEEE. With 2 bases removed from V and 1 base from J, the gap between germline ends came to 15 bases. CDR3 protein: CASSFVQGQGNTEAFF. The CDR3 DNA reads TGTGCCAGCAGCTTCGTTCAGGGTCAAGGGAACACTGAAGCTTTCTTT.

This sequence joins TRBV5-1 and TRBJ1-6; possible D gene TRBD1, 5 bases. The V gene lost 0 bases and the J gene lost 9 bases, with 16 bases spanning the gap. This CDR3 has 16 amino acids. The germline CDR1 and CDR2 sequences are SGHRS and YFSETQ. The CDR3: CASSLELGAISSPLHF. The CDR3 DNA follows: TGCGCCAGCAGCTTGGAATTAGGGGCCATTTCTTCACCCCTCCACTTT.

The rearrangement links TRBV29-1 to TRBJ1-3; D is perhaps TRBD1 (5 bases). With 3 bases removed from V and 2 bases from J, the gap between germline ends came to 8 bases. CDR1 is SQVTM and CDR2 is ANQGSEA in the germline V gene. This CDR3 contains 13 residues. CDR3 protein: CSVDSRAGNTIYF. DNA of the CDR3: TGCAGCGTTGATTCCAGGGCTGGAAACACCATATATTTT. Based on the CDR3 plus reference TRBV29-1 and TRBJ1-3, the full variable domain is SAVISQKPSRDICQRGTSLTIQCQVDSQVTMMFWYRQQPGQSLTLIATANQGSEATYESGFVIDKFPISRPNLTFSTLTVSNMSPEDSSIYLCSVDSRAGNTIYFGEGSWLTVV.

This clone occurred a few times. This sequence joins TRBV29-1 and TRBJ1-2, with D possibly being TRBD1 (6 bases). Between the trimmed V and J ends, which lost 6 bases and 4 bases, there was a span of 24 bases. The V gene's germline CDR1 is SQVTM and CDR2 ANQGSEA. The CDR3 is 16 residues long. CDR3 DNA sequence: TGCAGCGTGCCCCTGGGGGTTAGGCCAGGGGTCTATGGCTACACCTTC. Amino acid sequence: CSVPLGVRPGVYGYTF.

This clone was observed a few times. The chain employs TRBV7-2 and TRBJ1-4; D is unclear. This CDR3 has 15 residues. V lost 5 bases to trimming and J lost 0 bases, with 10 bases between them. Germline V gives CDR1 SGHTA, CDR2 FQGNSA. DNA for the CDR3: TGTGCCAGCAGCCCTTCGGTTTCAACTAATGAAAAACTGTTTTTT. Translating it yields CASSPSVSTNEKLFF.

This clone was detected only a few times. The gene calls are TRBV6-5 and TRBJ1-5; D unclear. The CDR3 covers 14 residues. Trimming pared 6 bases from V and 1 base from J, leaving 10 bases between. CDR1 MNHEY and CDR2 SVGAGI come from the germline V gene. The CDR3 nucleotides are TGTGCCAGCAGCCGCGACACCAGCAATCAGCCCCAGCATTTT. Protein sequence: CASSRDTSNQPQHF.

This clone was seen a handful of times. The genes are TRBV10-3 and TRBJ1-5, with 11 nucleotides matching TRBD1. This CDR3 is built from 17 residues. Per the germline V gene, CDR1 is ENHRY and CDR2 is SYGVKD. With V trimmed by 4 bases and J by 5 bases, 10 bases remained unmatched. CDR3 nucleotides: TGTGCCATCAGTGCCTCCGCGGGGACAGGGGGAGATCAGCCCCAGCATTTT. Translating it yields CAISASAGTGGDQPQHF.

This clone turned up a few times. The genes are TRBV5-6 and TRBJ2-7; no clear D gene. Trimming cost V 4 bases and J 0 bases, with 5 bases left between them. This CDR3 has 12 residues. In germline, CDR1 is SGHDT, CDR2 YYEEEE. The CDR3 coding sequence is TGTGCCAGCAGCCTCCTCTCCTACGAGCAGTACTTC. This encodes CASSLLSYEQYF.